The 30 T cell receptor beta chains below all came from one sample that was sequenced in a study of T cell repertoires in cytomegalovirus infection. The antigens of these receptors remain unknown. TCRdb independently ran MiXCR on the reads; one entry per CDR3 protein. This sample has about 890,000 distinct CDR3 sequences; roughly a third occur once, and the top ten carry about an eighth. The specimen comprised cultured CD8+ T cells from PBMCs, sampled from culture after CMV antigen stimulation. The source of these receptors is a human donor in good health (CMV status not recorded). Some clones in this sample may be carry-over from other donors' samples.

The V and J genes are TRBV7-3 and TRBJ2-3, with D unresolved. Germline V lookup: CDR1 SGHTA, CDR2 FQGTGA. V was clipped by 6 bases and J by 2 bases, with 9 bases between them. The CDR3 runs to 13 residues. Here the CDR3 reads CASSHTITDTQYF. The DNA for the CDR3 is TGTGCCAGCAGTCACACGATCACAGATACGCAGTATTTT.

The gene calls are TRBV3-1 and TRBJ2-1; D perhaps matches TRBD1 (5 bases). The length of the CDR3 is 12 residues. V was shortened by 1 base and J by 10 bases, with 8 bases between the two germline ends. Germline assignment: CDR1 LGHDT and CDR2 YNNKEL (reference sequence). The CDR3 DNA reads as TGTGCCAGCAGCCAAGTGACAGAAGAGCAGTTCTTC. Translation: CASSQVTEEQFF.

J is TRBJ1-2 and V is TRBV20-1, with 8 bases aligning to TRBD1. The CDR3 runs to 11 residues. Germline V CDR1 and CDR2: DFQATT, SNEGSKA (reference sequence). J lost 13 bases, V lost 6 bases, and 10 bases had no gene match. CDR3 in amino acids: CSAPDRGWLTF. DNA for the CDR3: TGCAGTGCGCCCGACAGGGGATGGCTCACCTTC.

The chain uses TRBV20-1 and TRBJ2-1; 10 nucleotides align to TRBD2. The CDR3 consists of 15 residues. In germline, CDR1 is DFQATT, CDR2 SNEGSKA (reference sequence). J was trimmed by 3 bases and V by 0 bases; bases with no gene match: 2. For the CDR3, the DNA is TGCAGTGCTAGAGATCCTAGCGGGGGCTACAATGAGCAGTTCTTC. The encoded protein is CSARDPSGGYNEQFF.

Many counts were recorded for this clonotype. This chain links TRBV7-2 with TRBJ2-3; TRBD1 or TRBD2 may be the D gene (5 bases each). This CDR3 region has 15 residues. CDR1 is SGHTA and CDR2 is FQGNSA in the germline V gene. With 6 bases removed from V and 3 bases from J, the gap between germline ends came to 16 bases. CDR3 nucleotides: TGTGCCAGCAGACAATGGGTGGGGGAAACAGATACGCAGTATTTT. This translates into CASRQWVGETDTQYF.

This clonotype was counted only a few times. This chain uses TRBV2 with TRBJ1-1; D gene unclear. CDR1 SNHLY and CDR2 FYNNEI come from the germline V gene. The V and J ends lost 5 bases and 6 bases respectively, with 7 bases between them. The CDR3 contains 11 residues. Here the CDR3 reads CASSSVAEAFF. For the CDR3, the DNA is TGTGCCAGCAGTAGTGTCGCTGAAGCTTTCTTT.

This clonotype was seen just once. The V and J genes are TRBV4-1 and TRBJ1-2, with a weak D call TRBD1 (6 bases). Germline values: CDR1 MGHRA, CDR2 YSYEKL. V was pared by 0 bases and J by 4 bases, with 18 bases between. The CDR3 loop spans 17 amino acids. This CDR3 reads CASSQDSMAGHSYGYTF. As DNA, the CDR3 is TGCGCCAGCAGCCAAGATTCAATGGCGGGACACTCCTATGGCTACACCTTC.

The chain carries TRBV7-9 and TRBJ2-7, with D tentatively TRBD1 (6 bases). The CDR3 contains 14 residues. The V end was cut by 5 bases, the J end by 5 bases, with 16 bases between. The germline V gene has CDR1 SEHNR and CDR2 FQNEAQ (reference sequence). DNA for the CDR3: TGTGCCAGCAGCCCGCAGGGGACCAAGAACGAGCAGTACGTC. Encoded protein: CASSPQGTKNEQYV.

There are many counts of this clonotype. The rearrangement joins TRBV7-6 to TRBJ2-3, with D perhaps being TRBD1 or TRBD2 (5 bases each). The length of the CDR3 is 16 residues. CDR1 and CDR2 from the germline V gene are SGHVS and FNYEAQ. Trimming pared 2 bases from V and 1 base from J, leaving 13 bases between. The CDR3 DNA sequence: TGTGCCAGCAGCTTAAGCGGTTTGGGGGGCACAGATACGCAGTATTTT. It is translated as CASSLSGLGGTDTQYF.

This clonotype has only one observation. An end of the junction does not agree with germline; a read error may underlie this. The V gene is TRBV20-1, the J gene TRBJ2-3; D is unresolved. Germline-derived CDR1 and CDR2 are DFQATT and SNEGSKA (reference sequence). This CDR3 region has 11 residues. CDR3 region: CSALRVDTQFF. The CDR3, as DNA: TGCAGTGCTCTCCGCGTCGATACGCAGTTTTTT.

This clonotype came up a few times. This chain links TRBV28 with TRBJ1-1; D possibly corresponds to TRBD1 (6 bases). The CDR3 has 13 amino acids. V was trimmed by 5 bases and J by 6 bases, leaving 13 bases between them. CDR1 and CDR2 from the germline V gene are MDHEN and SYDVKM. CDR3 DNA: TGTGCCAGCAGTCTGGGGGCTGACCCTGAAGCTTTCTTT. Translation: CASSLGADPEAFF.

This chain links TRBV6-5 with TRBJ2-7; D unresolved. Germline V lookup: CDR1 MNHEY, CDR2 SVGAGI. The CDR3 has 14 residues. With 0 bases removed from V and 3 bases from J, the gap between germline ends came to 9 bases. CDR3 sequence reads: CASSYSSTGYEQYV. The DNA of the CDR3 is TGTGCCAGCAGTTACTCAAGTACGGGCTACGAGCAGTACGTC.

The sample holds a few counts of this clonotype. V and J are TRBV7-8 and TRBJ1-1; TRBD1 matches 8 bases. The J segment lost 4 bases and the V segment lost 5 bases, leaving 12 bases of the junction unmatched. The CDR3 totals 16 residues. Germline values: CDR1 SGHVS, CDR2 FQNEAQ. The CDR3 region is CASSLPNQGAGTEAFF. The DNA of the CDR3 is TGTGCCAGCAGCCTCCCAAACCAGGGGGCCGGCACTGAAGCTTTCTTT.

The chain has TRBV6-5 and TRBJ2-3; no reliable D call. Germline CDR1 MNHEY, CDR2 SVGAGI. The V end was cut by 0 bases, the J end by 5 bases, with 9 bases between. CDR3 length: 14 residues. The CDR3 is CASSYSTPQDTQYF. The CDR3 coding sequence is TGTGCCAGCAGTTACTCGACGCCCCAAGATACGCAGTATTTT.

The rearrangement uses TRBV4-3 and TRBJ1-2; D may be TRBD1 (5 bases). CDR1 LGHNA and CDR2 YSLEER come from the germline V gene. V dropped 4 bases and J dropped 6 bases, with 12 bases sitting between them. The CDR3 is 13 amino acids. CDR3 coding DNA: TGCGCCAGCAGCCCTGGGAGGGGTGATGGCTACACCTTC. It codes for CASSPGRGDGYTF.

The J gene is TRBJ2-7, the V gene TRBV6-1; 11 positions agree with TRBD2. Germline V gene sequence: CDR1 MNHNS, CDR2 SASEGT. The CDR3 has 19 residues. The J segment lost 3 bases and the V segment lost 5 bases, leaving 18 bases of the junction unmatched. The CDR3 DNA is TGTGCCAGCAGTTATAATGGACTAGCGGGCTTCCCCGCTAACTACGAGCAGTACTTC. Translating it yields CASSYNGLAGFPANYEQYF.

This chain connects TRBV19 to TRBJ1-1; tentative D call: TRBD1 (5 bases). Between the trimmed V and J ends, which lost 2 bases and 2 bases, there was a span of 9 bases. The CDR3 extends over 14 amino acids. Germline values: CDR1 LNHDA, CDR2 SQIVND (reference sequence). CDR3 DNA sequence: TGTGCCAGTAGTATACCCCAGGGAAACACTGAAGCTTTCTTT. Translated: CASSIPQGNTEAFF. The whole variable domain, filled in from reference TRBV19 and TRBJ1-1, reads DGGITQSPKYLFRKEGQNVTLSCEQNLNHDAMYWYRQDPGQGLRLIYYSQIVNDFQKGDIAEGYSVSREKKESFPLTVTSAQKNPTAFYLCASSIPQGNTEAFFGQGTRLTVV.

V gene TRBV15 combines with J gene TRBJ2-1, with D tentatively TRBD1 (8 bases). Deletions cut 5 bases from V and 3 bases from J, with 23 bases between. Germline lookup yields CDR1 LNHNV and CDR2 YYDKDF (reference sequence). The CDR3 has 18 residues. CDR3 DNA: TGTGCCACCAGCCCAGGGGGCAGCGGGACCCCCATCTACAATGAGCAGTTCTTC. Protein product: CATSPGGSGTPIYNEQFF.

This clonotype was observed a handful of times. The CDR3 protein is CASSLWSLGANVLTF. In nucleotides, the CDR3 is TGTGCCAGCAGCTTATGGTCTCTGGGGGCCAACGTCCTGACTTTC. This sequence joins TRBV7-9 and TRBJ2-6; unclear D gene. This CDR3 spans 15 amino acids. Trimming left V 2 bases short and J 4 bases short, with 9 bases between. The germline CDR1 and CDR2 sequences are SEHNR and FQNEAQ (reference sequence). The entire variable domain, with the rest obtained from reference TRBV7-9 and TRBJ2-6, is as follows: DTGVSQNPRHKITKRGQNVTFRCDPISEHNRLYWYRQTLGQGPEFLTYFQNEAQLEKSRLLSDRFSAERPKGSFSTLEIQRTEQGDSAMYLCASSLWSLGANVLTFGAGSRLTVL.

The chain couples TRBV5-1 to TRBJ1-6; 9 nucleotides line up with TRBD1. Germline loops: CDR1 SGHRS, CDR2 YFSETQ. This CDR3 is 15 amino acids long. J gave up 7 bases and V 4 bases, and 6 bases lay outside the gene matches. The CDR3 reads CASSLDRGVNSPLHF. The CDR3 region has the DNA TGCGCCAGCAGCCTGGACAGGGGCGTGAATTCACCCCTCCACTTT.

This chain connects TRBV15 to TRBJ2-3, with 7 positions matching TRBD1. This CDR3 is 15 amino acids long. In germline, CDR1 is LNHNV, CDR2 YYDKDF (reference sequence). V dropped 5 bases and J dropped 4; count of bases not matched to a gene: 9. CDR3 region: CATSLGTDFSDTQYF. CDR3 nucleotide sequence: TGTGCCACCAGCCTTGGGACAGATTTCTCAGATACGCAGTATTTT.

This clonotype was detected only a few times. The rearrangement joins TRBV12-3 or TRBV12-4 to TRBJ2-1, with 10 bases matching TRBD1. After removal of 3 bases from V and 5 bases from J, the junction contained 7 bases not matched to a gene. The CDR3 loop spans 16 amino acids. The CDR3 region is CASSFPGTGDHNEQFF. CDR3 DNA sequence: TGTGCCAGCAGTTTCCCCGGGACAGGGGACCACAATGAGCAGTTCTTC.

This clonotype was found a few times. The CDR3 DNA is TGTGCCAGTAGTTTTGGGGGACTCCCTGGAAACACCATATATTTT. Protein sequence: CASSFGGLPGNTIYF. V and J are TRBV19 and TRBJ1-3; D is perhaps TRBD1 (5 bases). Deletions cut 5 bases from V and 2 bases from J, with 13 bases between. This CDR3 is built from 15 residues. Germline CDR1 LNHDA, CDR2 SQIVND (reference sequence).

This clonotype has at least ten counts. This chain links TRBV10-3 with TRBJ1-2; TRBD1 agrees at 8 bases. This CDR3 has 12 residues. The germline V gene has CDR1 ENHRY and CDR2 SYGVKD. V shed 8 bases and J 8 bases; nucleotides not matched to a gene: 7. The CDR3 sequence: CAIPSTGGGYTF. CDR3 nucleotide sequence: TGTGCCATCCCCTCAACAGGGGGAGGCTACACCTTC.

A few counts support this clonotype. V is TRBV6-1 and J is TRBJ2-1, with D possibly being TRBD1 (5 bases). The CDR3 runs 14 residues. Germline V gene data show CDR1 as MNHNS and CDR2 as SASEGT. Trimming took off 6 bases at V and 9 bases at J, with 18 bases between the two ends. The CDR3 sequence: CASRTGRRPGEQFF. CDR3 in DNA: TGTGCCAGCAGAACAGGACGCCGGCCGGGTGAGCAGTTCTTC.

Of note for this clonotype: A much larger clone sits a single nucleotide away, making a read error possible. The chain couples TRBV6-2 or TRBV6-3 to TRBJ2-1, with D unresolved. This CDR3 region has 14 residues. Germline V lookup: CDR1 MNHEY, CDR2 SVGEGT. The CDR3 here is CANSYSRQYNEQFF. CDR3 bases: TGTGCCAACAGTTACTCAAGGCAGTACAATGAGCAGTTCTTC.

About this clonotype itself: Possible read error: a much larger clone is one base away. This rearrangement joins TRBV7-6 to TRBJ1-2, with 8 nucleotides matching TRBD1. The CDR3 has 13 residues. Trimming took 5 bases from V and 10 from J; bases not matched to a gene: 9. Per germline, CDR1 SGHVS and CDR2 FNYEAQ. The CDR3 region is CASSLDRDDDYTF. The CDR3 nucleotides read TGTGCCAGCAGCCTGGACAGGGACGATGACTACACCTTC.

This clonotype has a handful of counts. The chain combines TRBV7-2 with TRBJ1-5; the match to TRBD1 covers 8 bases. The germline CDR1 and CDR2 sequences are SGHTA and FQGNSA. This CDR3 spans 15 amino acids. After removal of 2 bases from V and 3 bases from J, the junction contained 3 bases not matched to a gene. CDR3 loop: CASSLNRGVNQPQHF. The CDR3, as DNA: TGTGCCAGCAGCTTAAACAGGGGGGTCAATCAGCCCCAGCATTTT.

Here the CDR3 DNA reads TGCAGCGTTGGTGGGGGACTAAATTACAATGAGCAGTTCTTC. It specifies CSVGGGLNYNEQFF. The chain has TRBV29-1 and TRBJ2-1, with 7 bases matching TRBD2. V shed 4 bases, J shed 4 bases, and the junction held 7 bases outside the gene matches. The CDR3 spans 14 residues. The germline V gene encodes CDR1 SQVTM and CDR2 ANQGSEA.

The V gene is TRBV28, the J gene TRBJ2-7, with D maybe TRBD1 (6 bases). Trimming cost V 5 bases and J 4 bases, with 15 bases left between them. CDR3 length: 14 amino acids. Germline CDR1 reads MDHEN; CDR2 reads SYDVKM. The chain's CDR3 is CASSDSDRVYEQYV. In nucleotides, the CDR3 is TGTGCCAGCAGTGATTCGGACAGAGTTTACGAGCAGTACGTC.